This T cell receptor (beta chain) emerged from a study of T cell responses to AZD1222 COVID-19 vaccine. Profiled with immunoSEQ multiplex PCR; TCRdb holds only in-frame clones, not every one. This sample carries approximately 60,000 clones, around 88% of them seen once, and the ten largest clones take 6.9%. CDR1 is LGHDT and CDR2 is YNNKEL in the germline V gene (reference sequence). With V trimmed by 3 bases and J by 4 bases, 8 bases remained unmatched. The CDR3 length is 18 residues. The V call is TRBV3-1 (or the pseudogene TRBV3-2), the J call TRBJ2-2; 13 bases match TRBD2. This TCR was recovered from an adult who received the AZD1222 COVID-19 vaccine. The material was peripheral blood, obtained 28 days after the second AZD1222 dose. The CDR3 protein is CASSHPTLAGGLTGELFF. The DNA for the CDR3 is TGTGCCAGCAGCCACCCAACACTAGCGGGGGGGCTCACCGGGGAGCTGTTTTTT.